This T cell receptor beta chain appears in the sequencing data of a study of T-cell reconstitution after alpha-beta-depleted transplantation in children. This clonotype has a handful of counts. The CDR3 totals 14 residues. Per germline, CDR1 SGHTA and CDR2 FQGNSA. Trimming at V came to 3 bases and at J to 13 bases, leaving 7 bases not matched to a gene. Unique molecular identifiers tagged the TCRbeta library. TCRdb fed the PCR reads into MiXCR, producing one record per CDR3 protein. The sample yields about 500,000 distinct CDR3 sequences, 32% seen once. Sample: PBMCs from the stem cell graft donor, taken from the stem cell graft. V gene TRBV7-2 combines with J gene TRBJ1-6; the match to TRBD1 covers 9 bases. The TCR originated in a human donor who donated a stem cell graft to a child with aplastic anemia. The CDR3 reads CASSLGGQGSPLHF. Written as DNA, the CDR3 is TGTGCCAGCAGCTTGGGGGGACAGGGTTCTCCCCTCCACTTT.